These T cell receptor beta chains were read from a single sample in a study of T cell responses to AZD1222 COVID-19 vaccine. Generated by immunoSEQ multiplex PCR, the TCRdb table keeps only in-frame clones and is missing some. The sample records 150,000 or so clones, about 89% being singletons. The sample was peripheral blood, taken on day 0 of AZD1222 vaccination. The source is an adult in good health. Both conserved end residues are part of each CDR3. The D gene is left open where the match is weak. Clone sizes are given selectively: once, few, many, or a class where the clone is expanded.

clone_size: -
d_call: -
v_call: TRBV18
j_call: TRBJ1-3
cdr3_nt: TGTGCCAGCTCACCATGGCTGGGGAGCTCTGGAAACACCATATATTTT
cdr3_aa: CASSPWLGSSGNTIYF

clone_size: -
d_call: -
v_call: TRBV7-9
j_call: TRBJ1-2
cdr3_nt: TGTGCCAGCAGCCGAGACGGGAGGTACTATGGCTACACCTTC
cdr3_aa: CASSRDGRYYGYTF

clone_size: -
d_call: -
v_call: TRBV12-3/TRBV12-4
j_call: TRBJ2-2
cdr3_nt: TGTGCCAGCAGTTCAGACCTTACCGGGGAGCTGTTTTTT
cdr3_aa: CASSSDLTGELFF

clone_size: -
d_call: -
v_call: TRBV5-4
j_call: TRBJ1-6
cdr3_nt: TGTGCCAGCAGCTTGGGGGGACTACGAGGCTATTCACCCCTCCACTTT
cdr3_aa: CASSLGGLRGYSPLHF

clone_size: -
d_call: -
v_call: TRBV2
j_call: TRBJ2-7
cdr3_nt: TGTGCCAGCAGCGCCGACCTAACGGGCTCCTACGAGCAGTACTTC
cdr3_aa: CASSADLTGSYEQYF

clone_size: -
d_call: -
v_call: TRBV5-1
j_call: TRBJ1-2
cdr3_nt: TGCGCCAGCAGCTTGTCCGGGGCAGCTCAGGGCTACACCTTC
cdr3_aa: CASSLSGAAQGYTF

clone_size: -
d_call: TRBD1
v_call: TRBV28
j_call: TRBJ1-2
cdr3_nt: TGTGCCAGCACGGACAGGGGGATGAGGGGCTACACCTTC
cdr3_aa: CASTDRGMRGYTF

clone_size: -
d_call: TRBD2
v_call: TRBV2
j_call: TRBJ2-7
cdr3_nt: TGTGCCAGCAGACGGACTAGTTTCGAGCAGTACTTC
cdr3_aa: CASRRTSFEQYF

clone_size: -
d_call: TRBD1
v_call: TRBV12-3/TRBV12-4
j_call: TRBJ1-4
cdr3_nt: TGTGCCAGCAGCCTCGGGACAGTGGCAAAACTGTTTTTT
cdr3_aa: CASSLGTVAKLFF

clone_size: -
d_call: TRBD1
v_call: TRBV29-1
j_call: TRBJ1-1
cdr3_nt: TGCAGCGTGGGGGACAGGGGGCGAGCGAACACTGAAGCTTTCTTT
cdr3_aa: CSVGDRGRANTEAFF

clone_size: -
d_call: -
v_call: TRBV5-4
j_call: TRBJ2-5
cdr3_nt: TGTGCCAGCAGCTCTACTAGGAGGGGAGAGACCCAGTACTTC
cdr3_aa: CASSSTRRGETQYF

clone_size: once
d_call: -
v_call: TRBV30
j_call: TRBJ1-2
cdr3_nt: TGTGCCTTTTATGATAACAGACCCTATGGCTACACCTTC
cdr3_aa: CAFYDNRPYGYTF

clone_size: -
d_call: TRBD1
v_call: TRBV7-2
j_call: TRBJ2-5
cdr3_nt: TGTGCCAGCAGCTCGGACAGGGTGGAGACCCAGTACTTC
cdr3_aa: CASSSDRVETQYF

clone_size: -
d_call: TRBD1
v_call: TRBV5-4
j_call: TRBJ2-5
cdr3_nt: TGTGCCAGCAGCGGACAGGGGCGGGAGACCCAGTACTTC
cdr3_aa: CASSGQGRETQYF

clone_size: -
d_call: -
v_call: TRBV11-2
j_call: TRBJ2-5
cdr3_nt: TGTGCCAGCAGCTTAGGGGAAATCCAAGAGACCCAGTACTTC
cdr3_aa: CASSLGEIQETQYF

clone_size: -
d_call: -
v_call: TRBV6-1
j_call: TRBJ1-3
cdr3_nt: TGTGCCAGCAGTGAAATGGACGGTAACTCTGGAAACACCATATATTTT
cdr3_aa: CASSEMDGNSGNTIYF

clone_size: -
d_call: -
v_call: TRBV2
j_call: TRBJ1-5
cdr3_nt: TGTGCCAGCAGAGCCTTCGGGGCTGTCCAGCCCCAGCATTTT
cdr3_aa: CASRAFGAVQPQHF

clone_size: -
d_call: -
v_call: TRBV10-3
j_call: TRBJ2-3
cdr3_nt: TGTGCCATCAGTGCTATAAAGACCACAGATACGCAGTATTTT
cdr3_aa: CAISAIKTTDTQYF

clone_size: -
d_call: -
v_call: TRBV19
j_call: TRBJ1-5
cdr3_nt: TGTGCCAGTAGCCGGGGTAATCAGCCCCAGCATTTT
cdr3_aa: CASSRGNQPQHF